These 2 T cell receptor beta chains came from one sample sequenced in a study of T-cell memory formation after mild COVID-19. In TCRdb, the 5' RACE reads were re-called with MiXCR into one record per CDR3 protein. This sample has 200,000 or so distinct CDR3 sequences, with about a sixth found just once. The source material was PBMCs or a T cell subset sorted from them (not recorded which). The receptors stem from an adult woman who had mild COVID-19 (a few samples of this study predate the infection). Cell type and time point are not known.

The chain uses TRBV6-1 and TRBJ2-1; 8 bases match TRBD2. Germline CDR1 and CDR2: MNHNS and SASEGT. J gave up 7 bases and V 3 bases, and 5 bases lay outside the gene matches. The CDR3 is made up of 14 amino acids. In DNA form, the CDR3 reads TGTGCCAGCAGTGAGGTAGCGGGGCCTAATGAGCAGTTCTTC. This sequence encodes CASSEVAGPNEQFF.

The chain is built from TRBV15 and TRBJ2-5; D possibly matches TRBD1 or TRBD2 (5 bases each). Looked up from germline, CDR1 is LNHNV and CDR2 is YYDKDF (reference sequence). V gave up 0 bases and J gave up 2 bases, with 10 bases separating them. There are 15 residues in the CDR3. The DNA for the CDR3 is TGTGCCACCAGCAGAGATCGGGGACCTCAAGAGACCCAGTACTTC. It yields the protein CATSRDRGPQETQYF.